These T cell receptor beta chains were read from a single sample in a study of blood T cell repertoires in COVID-19. Data came from immunoSEQ multiplex PCR; TCRdb stores just in-frame clones and leaves some out. The table has some 200,000 clones, 80% to 90% seen once. Sequenced material: PBMCs or T cells enriched from blood (not recorded which). Receptors were obtained from a man in his late teens or twenties with acute COVID-19. The CDR3 runs from the conserved cysteine through the conserved F or W. D genes are given only for firm matches. The listing skips clone size in some rows; elsewhere it reads once, few, many or a size class.

D gene,clone size,J gene,V gene,CDR3 DNA,CDR3 protein
.,.,TRBJ2-5,TRBV28,TGTGCCAGCAGTTCCGCCGGGAGAACACAAGAGACCCAGTACTTC,CASSSAGRTQETQYF
.,once,TRBJ2-1,TRBV28,TGTGCCAGCGGGGGGTATACGTCCTACAATGAGCAGTTCTTC,CASGGYTSYNEQFF
.,.,TRBJ2-7,TRBV12-3/TRBV12-4,TGTGCCAGCAGACCCGACAGGGCGGGAGAGCAGTACTTC,CASRPDRAGEQYF
.,.,TRBJ1-5,TRBV9,TGTGCCAGCAGCGGCGCGACAGGAGACGGCAATCAGCCCCAGCATTTT,CASSGATGDGNQPQHF
TRBD1,.,TRBJ1-2,TRBV12-3/TRBV12-4,TGTGCCAGCAGTCGGGACAGGGCGAATGGCTACACCTTC,CASSRDRANGYTF
.,.,TRBJ2-3,TRBV24-1,TGTGCCACCAGTCAAGGACGGACGGGAATTTCCACAGATACGCAGTATTTT,CATSQGRTGISTDTQYF
TRBD1,.,TRBJ1-2,TRBV28,TGTGCCAGCAGTGGGACAGGGAAGGGCTACACCTTC,CASSGTGKGYTF
.,.,TRBJ2-7,TRBV10-1,TGCGCCAGCAGTGAGTCGGGTGGCGGCGAGGAGCAGTACTTC,CASSESGGGEEQYF
TRBD2,.,TRBJ2-7,TRBV28,TGTGCCAGCAGTCCTGGACTAGCGGGAGCCTACGAGCAGTACTTC,CASSPGLAGAYEQYF
.,.,TRBJ2-7,TRBV5-4,TGTGCCAGCAGCTTTGGCGGGACCTACGAGCAGTACTTC,CASSFGGTYEQYF
.,.,TRBJ2-3,TRBV24-1,TGTGCCACCGGGGCTGGAGCAATCACAGATACGCAGTATTTT,CATGAGAITDTQYF
.,.,TRBJ1-3,TRBV7-9,TGTGCCAGCAGCCCCCGGCAGGGACACGTCTCTGGAAACACCATATATTTT,CASSPRQGHVSGNTIYF
.,few,TRBJ1-3,TRBV27,TGTGCCAGCAGTTCAGACTCTGGAAACACCATATATTTT,CASSSDSGNTIYF
TRBD1,.,TRBJ1-2,TRBV28,TGTGCCAGCAGTTTGAGACAGGGGAATAACTATGGCTACACCTTC,CASSLRQGNNYGYTF
TRBD2,once,TRBJ2-5,TRBV13,TGTGCCAGCAGCCCAAACACTAGCGGGAGCTTGGAGACCCAGTACTTC,CASSPNTSGSLETQYF
.,.,TRBJ1-2,TRBV9,TGTGCCAGCAGCGGGAGACAGAACTATGGCTACACCTTC,CASSGRQNYGYTF
TRBD1,.,TRBJ1-6,TRBV4-1,TGCGCCAGCAGCCAAGTGGACAGGGGGGGCTCACCCCTCCACTTT,CASSQVDRGGSPLHF
.,.,TRBJ2-2,TRBV18,TGTGCCAGCTCACGGGACTTCAACACCGGGGAGCTGTTTTTT,CASSRDFNTGELFF
TRBD1,.,TRBJ2-7,TRBV28,TGTGCCAGCAGCGGAGACAGGGCCCACGAGCAGTACTTC,CASSGDRAHEQYF
.,.,TRBJ1-1,TRBV4-1,TGCGCCAGCAGCCAAGGTAATGAAGCTTTCTTT,CASSQGNEAFF
TRBD2,.,TRBJ2-7,TRBV7-8,TGTGCCAGCAGCTTAGCCTCGACTAGCGGGAGGTACGAGCAGTACTTC,CASSLASTSGRYEQYF
TRBD2,.,TRBJ2-7,TRBV30,TGTGCCTGGAGTAGAGCGGGAGGGCCGACGCTCGAGCAGTACTTC,CAWSRAGGPTLEQYF
TRBD1,.,TRBJ2-3,TRBV19,TGTGCCAGTAGTATAGCTGGGACAGGGGGCAATACGCAGTATTTT,CASSIAGTGGNTQYF
TRBD2,.,TRBJ2-1,TRBV2,TGTGCCAGCAAGTACGCGGGAGCCCTCAATGAGCAGTTCTTC,CASKYAGALNEQFF
.,.,TRBJ2-5,TRBV7-9,TGTGCCAGCAGCATTCCGGGGTCCCAGACTATAGCCTTGGGGGAGACCCAGTACTTC,CASSIPGSQTIALGETQYF
.,.,TRBJ2-1,TRBV10-3,TGTGCCATCAGTGAGTCTAGCGGACACAATGAGCAGTTCTTC,CAISESSGHNEQFF
.,.,TRBJ2-7,TRBV19,TGTGCCAGTAGAGGACTCAGGGGAGAGGGTTACGAGCAGTACTTC,CASRGLRGEGYEQYF
.,.,TRBJ2-7,TRBV14,TGTGCCAGCAGCCTACTAGTTACTAGCCCGGGGGAGCAGTACTTC,CASSLLVTSPGEQYF
TRBD1,.,TRBJ2-7,TRBV13,TGTGCCAGCAGCTTAGGTCCACAAGGGGGCTTAGGCTCCTACGAGCAGTACTTC,CASSLGPQGGLGSYEQYF
TRBD1,.,TRBJ1-3,TRBV7-3,TGTGCCAGCAGCTTATCCGGACAGGGGGCTGGAAACACCATATATTTT,CASSLSGQGAGNTIYF
.,once,TRBJ2-7,TRBV6-5,TGTGCCAGCAGTTACCTCCTATCCTCTGACGAGCAGTACTTC,CASSYLLSSDEQYF
.,.,TRBJ2-2,TRBV5-4,TGTGCCAGCAGCCAAACAGGGAAGAACACCGGGGAGCTGTTTTTT,CASSQTGKNTGELFF
.,.,TRBJ1-6,TRBV12-3/TRBV12-4,TGTGCCAGCAGGGCGGACAGTAATTCACCCCTCCACTTT,CASRADSNSPLHF
.,once,TRBJ1-1,TRBV29-1,TGCAGCGTTGCTGGCCGAATGAACACTGAAGCTTTCTTT,CSVAGRMNTEAFF
.,.,TRBJ2-5,TRBV19,TGTGCCAGTAGTTTGGGGCTGGCCCGGAGAGATCAAGAGACCCAGTACTTC,CASSLGLARRDQETQYF
TRBD1,.,TRBJ2-7,TRBV4-3,TGCGCCAGCAGCCAGGGTCGGACAGGGGAAGTTTACGAGCAGTACTTC,CASSQGRTGEVYEQYF
TRBD1,.,TRBJ2-2,TRBV9,TGTGCCAGCGGACAGGGCGCCGGGGAGCTGTTTTTT,CASGQGAGELFF
.,few,TRBJ2-7,TRBV11-2,TGTGCCAGCAGCTTACCTGGGGAGGCAAACGAGCAGTACTTC,CASSLPGEANEQYF
.,.,TRBJ2-5,TRBV5-6,TGTGCCAGCAGCTTGGGGGAGACGCGAGAGACCCAGTACTTC,CASSLGETRETQYF
.,.,TRBJ2-1,TRBV28,TGTGCCAGCAGTTTCCACAGGGACTACAATGAGCAGTTCTTC,CASSFHRDYNEQFF
.,.,TRBJ2-5,TRBV18,TGTGCCAGCTCACCATTTAGTGTGTCGAAGGGGGACCAAGAGACCCAGTACTTC,CASSPFSVSKGDQETQYF
TRBD1,.,TRBJ1-1,TRBV27,TGTGCCAGCAGAAAATCAGGGGGTTGGAGTGACACTGAAGCTTTCTTT,CASRKSGGWSDTEAFF
TRBD1,.,TRBJ1-1,TRBV30,TGTGCCTCGACAGGGGCCACTGAAGCTTTCTTT,CASTGATEAFF
TRBD1,.,TRBJ2-7,TRBV24-1,TGTGCCACCAGTGCCGGGACCGGGACAGGGGGCGCGAGGGAGCAGTACTTC,CATSAGTGTGGAREQYF
.,.,TRBJ2-1,TRBV2,TGTGCCAGCAGTGGGTTTCGGAGCTCCTACAATGAGCAGTTCTTC,CASSGFRSSYNEQFF
TRBD1,.,TRBJ2-7,TRBV5-1,TGCGCCAGCAGCTCCACAGGGGGCCTAGTCTACGAGCAGTACTTC,CASSSTGGLVYEQYF